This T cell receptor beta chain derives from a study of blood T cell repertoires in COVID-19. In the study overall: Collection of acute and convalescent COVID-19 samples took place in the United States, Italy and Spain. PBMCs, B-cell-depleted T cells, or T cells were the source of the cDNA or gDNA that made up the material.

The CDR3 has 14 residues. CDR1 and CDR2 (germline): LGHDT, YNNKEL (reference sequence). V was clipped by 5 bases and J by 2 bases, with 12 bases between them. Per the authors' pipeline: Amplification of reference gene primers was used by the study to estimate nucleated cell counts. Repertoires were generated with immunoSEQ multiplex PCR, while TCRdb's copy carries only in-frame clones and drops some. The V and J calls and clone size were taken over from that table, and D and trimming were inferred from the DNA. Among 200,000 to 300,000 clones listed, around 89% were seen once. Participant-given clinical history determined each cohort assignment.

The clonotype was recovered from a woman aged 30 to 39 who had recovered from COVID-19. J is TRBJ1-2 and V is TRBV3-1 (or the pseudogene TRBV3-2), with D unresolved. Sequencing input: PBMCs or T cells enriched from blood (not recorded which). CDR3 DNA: TGTGCCAGCAGCGCCCGACAACAAAACTATGGCTACACCTTC. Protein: CASSARQQNYGYTF.